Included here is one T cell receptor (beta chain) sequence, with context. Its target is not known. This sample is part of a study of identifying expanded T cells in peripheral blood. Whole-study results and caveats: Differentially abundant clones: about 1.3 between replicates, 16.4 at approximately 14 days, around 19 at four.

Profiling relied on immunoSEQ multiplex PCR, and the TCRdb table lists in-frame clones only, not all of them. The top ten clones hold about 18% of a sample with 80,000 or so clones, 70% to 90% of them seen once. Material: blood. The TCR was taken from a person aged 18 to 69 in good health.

As DNA, the CDR3 is TGTGCCAGCAGCCCCAACGGGGACAGGTTTTCCGAGCAGTACTTC. Translation gives CASSPNGDRFSEQYF. The chain employs TRBV21-1 and TRBJ2-7; TRBD1 reflects the table's D call only, with no check against the DNA. TRBV21-1 is a documented pseudogene. This CDR3 has 15 amino acids.